These 29 T cell receptor beta chains came from one sample sequenced in a study of cytomegalovirus exposure and HLA in healthy donors (dated by TCRdb to 2016 to 2017). Library preparation used the immunoSEQ multiplex PCR assay. The multiplex PCR relied on a mix of 60 forward primers for TCR Vbeta segments and 13 reverse primers for TCR Jbeta segments. Not all clones reach the TCRdb copy of this immuneACCESS table, which keeps in-frame sequences only. Checked studies attribute under half of the gap to unresolved V genes and leave the rest unexplained. Across this sample there are 150,000 to 200,000 clones, with 75% seen only once. About 11% of the sample comes from the top ten. Sequenced material: PBMCs. All receptors derive from a man younger than 35 in good health and CMV-seropositive.

This sequence joins TRBV5-1 and TRBJ1-2; TRBD1 is a possible D gene (5 bases). The CDR3 consists of 13 residues. CDR1 is SGHRS and CDR2 is YFSETQ in the germline V gene. Trimming removed 4 bases at V and 6 bases at J, with 13 bases between. CDR3 sequence: CASSPSGGDGYTF. The CDR3 DNA is TGCGCCAGCAGCCCCTCGGGGGGTGATGGCTACACCTTC.

This clone occurred once. The rearrangement joins TRBV30 to TRBJ1-2; D unclear. The CDR3 sequence is 12 residues long. Germline CDR1 is GTSNPN and CDR2 is SVGIG (reference sequence). V lost 0 bases to trimming and J lost 8 bases, with 10 bases between them. CDR3: CAWSVSAGGYTF. CDR3 sequence (DNA): TGTGCCTGGAGTGTATCGGCGGGAGGCTACACCTTC.

The chain couples TRBV7-9 to TRBJ1-1; 8 nucleotides align to TRBD1. The CDR3 sequence is 15 residues long. V gave up 4 bases and J gave up 3 bases; unmatched junction bases: 7. Germline CDR1 reads SEHNR; CDR2 reads FQNEAQ (reference sequence). Written as DNA, the CDR3 is TGTGCCAGCAGCTCCAGGACAGGGTGGGACACTGAAGCTTTCTTT. Its translation is CASSSRTGWDTEAFF.

This clone has more than one count but fewer than ten. The chain carries TRBV19 and TRBJ2-7; 15 positions match TRBD2. There are 15 residues in the CDR3. Germline V lookup: CDR1 LNHDA, CDR2 SQIVND (reference sequence). J was trimmed by 5 bases and V by 3 bases; bases with no gene match: 2. This CDR3 reads CASSIGLAGGHEQYF. The CDR3 DNA reads as TGTGCCAGTAGTATCGGACTAGCGGGAGGGCACGAGCAGTACTTC.

The chain has TRBV5-1 and TRBJ2-1, with TRBD1 matching over 8 bases. The V gene end was trimmed by 3 bases and the J gene end by 7 bases; junction bases not matched to a gene: 6. Germline values: CDR1 SGHRS, CDR2 YFSETQ. The length of the CDR3 is 14 residues. The CDR3 DNA is TGCGCCAGCAGCTCGGCAGGGGGCTCGAATGAGCAGTTCTTC. The encoded protein is CASSSAGGSNEQFF.

The chain has TRBV29-1 and TRBJ2-3, with D possibly TRBD2 on 6 matching bases. There are 17 residues in the CDR3. Germline V gives CDR1 SQVTM, CDR2 ANQGSEA. Deletions cut 6 bases from V and 4 bases from J, with 26 bases between. The CDR3 sequence: CSVADGLLTRISDTQYF. Written as DNA, the CDR3 is TGCAGCGTGGCGGACGGGCTACTGACTAGGATTTCAGATACGCAGTATTTT.

The chain couples TRBV9 to TRBJ2-5, with a possible D match to TRBD1 (5 bases). The CDR3 is 13 residues long. CDR1 SGDLS and CDR2 YYNGEE come from the germline V gene. Trimming stripped 4 bases from V and 4 bases from J, with 11 bases between. CDR3 nucleotides: TGTGCCAGCAGCCCCGGACAAGTAGAGACCCAGTACTTC. Its protein product is CASSPGQVETQYF. Full variable domain (rest looked up from reference TRBV9 and TRBJ2-5): DSGVTQTPKHLITATGQRVTLRCSPRSGDLSVYWYQQSLDQGLQFLIQYYNGEERAKGNILERFSAQQFPDLHSELNLSSLELGDSALYFCASSPGQVETQYFGPGTRLLVL.

This clone occurred a few times. The J gene is TRBJ2-7, the V gene TRBV7-8, with 8 bases aligning to TRBD1. The germline V gene encodes CDR1 SGHVS and CDR2 FQNEAQ. Trimming removed 1 base from V and 1 base from J; junction bases left unmatched: 6. The length of the CDR3 is 16 residues. The CDR3, as DNA: TGTGCCAGCAGCTTAGACAGGGGGATTTTGTCCTACGAGCAGTACTTC. Amino acids: CASSLDRGILSYEQYF.

The V call is TRBV5-6, the J call TRBJ2-7, with 8 bases fitting TRBD1. The CDR3 length is 17 residues. Germline CDR1 reads SGHDT; CDR2 reads YYEEEE. V lost 0 bases, J lost 1 base, and 9 bases stayed unmatched. As DNA, the CDR3 is TGTGCCAGCAGCTTGGTCCGGGACAGGCATAAATCCTACGAGCAGTACTTC. This codes for CASSLVRDRHKSYEQYF.

CDR3 in amino acids: CATSGTGLNNEQFF. The CDR3 DNA reads as TGTGCCACCAGCGGAACCGGACTCAACAATGAGCAGTTCTTC. The V and J genes are TRBV15 and TRBJ2-1, with D perhaps TRBD2 (5 bases). V shed 5 bases and J shed 5 bases, with 13 bases lying between them. The V gene's germline CDR1 is LNHNV and CDR2 YYDKDF (reference sequence). The CDR3 consists of 14 residues.

This clone was seen more than once but under ten times. The genes are TRBV5-1 and TRBJ1-4; no clear D gene. Per the germline V gene, CDR1 is SGHRS and CDR2 is YFSETQ. The CDR3 runs 16 residues. Trimming cost V 0 bases and J 8 bases, with 17 bases left between them. This chain's CDR3 is CASSLGPGMVEEKLFF. CDR3 nucleotide sequence: TGCGCCAGCAGCTTGGGGCCCGGGATGGTCGAAGAAAAACTGTTTTTT.

J is TRBJ2-1 and V is TRBV28; a weak D match, TRBD1 (5 bases). The V gene lost 5 bases and the J gene lost 9 bases, with 14 bases spanning the gap. Germline V gives CDR1 MDHEN, CDR2 SYDVKM. This CDR3 has 13 residues. The CDR3 is CASSPRRGGEQFF. As DNA, the CDR3 is TGTGCCAGCAGTCCCCGAAGGGGTGGTGAGCAGTTCTTC.

The chain employs TRBV9 and TRBJ2-5; possibly TRBD2 for D (7 bases). V lost 1 base and J lost 5, with 12 bases in between. The CDR3 covers 14 residues. Looked up from germline, CDR1 is SGDLS and CDR2 is YYNGEE. The DNA for the CDR3 is TGTGCCAGCAGCGTATTGGGGGGGCGGGAGACCCAGTACTTC. Amino acids: CASSVLGGRETQYF.

The chain carries TRBV19 and TRBJ1-3, with 9 nucleotides matching TRBD1. The germline V gene encodes CDR1 LNHDA and CDR2 SQIVND (reference sequence). The CDR3 is made up of 15 amino acids. The V segment lost 7 bases and the J segment 0 bases; nucleotides outside the gene matches: 4. The CDR3 nucleotides are TGTGCCAGTATGGCGGACAGGGGCTCTGGAAACACCATATATTTT. Protein: CASMADRGSGNTIYF.

V gene TRBV5-8 combines with J gene TRBJ2-1; 7 bases map to TRBD2. Germline V gives CDR1 SGHTS, CDR2 YDEGEE. J was trimmed by 0 bases and V by 0 bases; bases with no gene match: 6. CDR3 length: 17 amino acids. The CDR3 DNA reads TGTGCCAGCAGCTTGGTAAGGGGCGGGAGCTCCTACAATGAGCAGTTCTTC. Protein product: CASSLVRGGSSYNEQFF. The full variable domain, its missing parts supplied by reference TRBV5-8 and TRBJ2-1, is EAGVTQSPTHLIKTRGQQATLRCSPISGHTSVYWYQQALGLGLQFLLWYDEGEERNRGNFPPRFSGRQFPNYSSELNVNALELEDSALYLCASSLVRGGSSYNEQFFGPGTRLTVL.

The chain has TRBV27 and TRBJ1-1; D possibly corresponds to TRBD1 (6 bases). Germline CDR1 and CDR2: MNHEY and SMNVEV (reference sequence). Trimming removed 6 bases at V and 1 base at J, with 24 bases between. This CDR3 has 18 amino acids. The CDR3 nucleotides are TGTGCCAGCAGAATCCTCGAACAAGCCGGGGGGCAGAACACTGAAGCTTTCTTT. This sequence encodes CASRILEQAGGQNTEAFF.

This sequence joins TRBV19 and TRBJ2-7; the match to TRBD1 covers 9 bases. Trimming removed 6 bases from V and 1 base from J; junction bases left unmatched: 4. The CDR3 sequence is 14 residues long. Germline V CDR1 and CDR2: LNHDA, SQIVND (reference sequence). The CDR3 spells CASSRQGVSYEQYF. CDR3 DNA sequence: TGTGCCAGTAGCAGACAGGGGGTGTCCTACGAGCAGTACTTC.

V usage is TRBV30 and J usage is TRBJ2-5; 8 nucleotides line up with TRBD1. The CDR3 totals 16 residues. Per germline, CDR1 GTSNPN and CDR2 SVGIG (reference sequence). J gave up 6 bases and V 3 bases, and 15 bases lay outside the gene matches. The CDR3 DNA sequence: TGTGCCTGGAGCGAGACAGGGACAGGAATTTGGAAGACCCAGTACTTC. Residues: CAWSETGTGIWKTQYF. Supplemented by reference TRBV30 and TRBJ2-5, the full variable domain reads SQTIHQWPATLVQPVGSPLSLECTVEGTSNPNLYWYRQAAGRGLQLLFYSVGIGQISSEVPQNLSASRPQDRQFILSSKKLLLSDSGFYLCAWSETGTGIWKTQYFGPGTRLLVL.

The chain joins TRBV4-2 to TRBJ2-2, with 10 bases fitting TRBD1. V trimming: 0 bases; J trimming: 8 bases; junction bases outside the gene matches: 6. This CDR3 contains 16 residues. The germline V gene encodes CDR1 LGHNA and CDR2 YNFKEQ. The chain's CDR3 is CASSQDSWTGGGELFF. CDR3 bases: TGTGCCAGCAGCCAAGATTCTTGGACAGGGGGTGGGGAGCTGTTTTTT.

This chain links TRBV29-1 with TRBJ1-1; D not resolved. The CDR3 is 15 residues long. In germline, CDR1 is SQVTM, CDR2 ANQGSEA. Trimming stripped 4 bases from V and 2 bases from J, with 17 bases between. CDR3 in DNA: TGCAGCGTTGGGGGTTGGCGGGCTGAAAACACTGAAGCTTTCTTT. Translating it yields CSVGGWRAENTEAFF.

This clone was detected only a few times. The chain joins TRBV7-3 to TRBJ2-5; D not certain. The ends were cut back, 3 bases at V and 4 bases at J, with 15 bases in the middle. Germline V gene data show CDR1 as SGHTA and CDR2 as FQGTGA. The CDR3 runs 15 residues. This CDR3 is CASSFVGSRGETQYF. The CDR3 DNA sequence: TGTGCCAGCAGCTTCGTAGGTAGTAGAGGAGAGACCCAGTACTTC.

This clone has only a few counts. V usage is TRBV7-9 and J usage is TRBJ2-7; TRBD1 matches at 9 bases. Looked up from germline, CDR1 is SEHNR and CDR2 is FQNEAQ (reference sequence). This CDR3 is built from 15 residues. V trimming: 5 bases; J trimming: 1 base; junction bases outside the gene matches: 6. The CDR3 coding sequence is TGTGCCAGCAGCGGACAGGGGTTTGGATCCTACGAGCAGTACTTC. It translates to CASSGQGFGSYEQYF.

This clone was picked up a small number of times. The V gene is TRBV27, the J gene TRBJ1-1, with D uncertain. Trimming pared 4 bases from V and 11 bases from J, leaving 20 bases between. The CDR3 has 14 residues. Germline values: CDR1 MNHEY, CDR2 SMNVEV (reference sequence). CDR3 coding DNA: TGTGCCAGCAGTTGGGCGGGCCCGTTTTGTGGGGCTTTCTTT. This translates into CASSWAGPFCGAFF.

This rearrangement joins TRBV7-9 to TRBJ1-6; TRBD1 matches at 9 bases. V trimming: 4 bases; J trimming: 10 bases; junction bases outside the gene matches: 5. Germline V lookup: CDR1 SEHNR, CDR2 FQNEAQ (reference sequence). The CDR3 extends over 14 amino acids. The CDR3 DNA reads as TGTGCCAGCAGCTCCCGGGACAGGGAATCACCCCTCCACTTT. Amino acids: CASSSRDRESPLHF.

The rearrangement joins TRBV15 to TRBJ1-3, with D hard to call. V was cut by 6 bases and J by 0 bases, with 9 bases left in between. The CDR3 has 14 amino acids. Germline-derived CDR1 and CDR2 are LNHNV and YYDKDF (reference sequence). The CDR3 DNA follows: TGTGCCACCAGGAGGCAGAGCTCTGGAAACACCATATATTTT. Protein product: CATRRQSSGNTIYF.

Written as DNA, the CDR3 is TGCGCCAGCAGCGATATAGGACAGGGGTCCTACAATGAGCAGTTCTTC. It yields the protein CASSDIGQGSYNEQFF. The chain carries TRBV5-1 and TRBJ2-1; 9 bases align to TRBD1. Germline values: CDR1 SGHRS, CDR2 YFSETQ. The junction had 6 bases not matched to a gene; V was cut back by 4 bases and J by 1 base. This CDR3 region has 16 residues.

This rearrangement joins TRBV6-6 to TRBJ1-4; weak D call: TRBD1 (6 bases). CDR3 length: 15 amino acids. In germline, CDR1 is MNHNY, CDR2 SVGAGI (reference sequence). Trimming cost V 6 bases and J 7 bases, with 18 bases left between them. For the CDR3, the DNA is TGTGCCAGCAGAGGGAACAGGGCTCGCGGTGAAAAACTGTTTTTT. It codes for CASRGNRARGEKLFF.

The chain has TRBV12-5 and TRBJ2-1; perhaps TRBD1 as D (5 bases). CDR1 is LGHNT and CDR2 is FRNRAP in the germline V gene. The CDR3 sequence is 13 residues long. Between the trimmed V and J ends, which lost 7 bases and 8 bases, there was a span of 15 bases. The CDR3 protein is CASARASGYEQFF. Here the CDR3 DNA reads TGTGCTAGTGCCCGAGCATCAGGGTATGAGCAGTTCTTC.

In DNA form, the CDR3 reads TGCAGCGTGGAGGGACTAGCGGGAGGGCCTTTGGGCACAGATACGCAGTATTTT. Protein: CSVEGLAGGPLGTDTQYF. The chain recombines TRBV29-1 with TRBJ2-3; 16 bases agree with TRBD2. CDR1 and CDR2 (germline): SQVTM, ANQGSEA. The CDR3 spans 18 residues. V lost 6 bases and J lost 1; bases outside the gene matches: 10.